These 17 T cell receptor beta chains originate from one sample sequenced in a study of regulatory T cells in long-lasting Graves disease. Arm-PCR of CDR3 regions with iRepertoire HTBI primers generated TCR beta libraries. TCRdb analysed the multiplex PCR reads with MiXCR anew, one entry per CDR3 protein. This table has about 430,000 distinct CDR3 sequences, around 16% appearing once. Time point here: newly diagnosed GD, antithyroid drugs for less than 3 months. Making the TCR library involved RNA that had been extracted from PBMCs. These records were also assigned to another study, of T cells in Graves' hyperthyroidism and ophthalmopathy.

Sequences were derived from peripheral blood mononuclear cells (PBMCs), sampled at new diagnosis, from a patient treated with antithyroid drugs. These receptor sequences come from a middle-aged woman with Graves disease.

The chain carries TRBV7-2 and TRBJ2-3, with 10 positions matching TRBD2. Losses at the gene ends were 4 bases for V and 2 bases for J; bases not matched to a gene: 6. The CDR3 has 16 residues. Germline V lookup: CDR1 SGHTA, CDR2 FQGNSA. The CDR3 protein is CASSSELAGYTDTQYF. The CDR3 coding sequence is TGTGCCAGCAGCTCGGAACTAGCGGGGTACACAGATACGCAGTATTTT.

This clonotype was detected only a few times. The CDR3 protein is CASANDGGVTGGDQPQHF. Here the CDR3 DNA reads TGTGCTAGTGCCAACGACGGCGGGGTTACAGGGGGCGATCAGCCCCAGCATTTT. The chain joins TRBV12-5 to TRBJ1-5, with TRBD1 identical over 9 bases. Trimming removed 7 bases from V and 5 bases from J; junction bases left unmatched: 18. The CDR3 covers 18 residues. Germline CDR1 LGHNT, CDR2 FRNRAP.

This clonotype was counted between two and nine times. The chain carries TRBV5-4 and TRBJ1-3; D ambiguous. V was shortened by 4 bases and J by 5 bases, with 7 bases between the two germline ends. CDR1 SGHNT and CDR2 YYREEE come from the germline V gene (reference sequence). CDR3 length: 12 amino acids. Here the CDR3 DNA reads TGTGCCAGCAGCACGACACGAAACACCATATATTTT. This gives the protein CASSTTRNTIYF.

This clonotype was seen many times. This chain joins TRBV4-1 and TRBJ2-2; no firm D call. Germline CDR1 MGHRA, CDR2 YSYEKL. This CDR3 spans 15 amino acids. V shed 0 bases and J shed 3 bases, with 8 bases lying between them. CDR3: CASSQDVAYTGELFF. In nucleotides, the CDR3 is TGCGCCAGCAGCCAAGATGTGGCCTACACCGGGGAGCTGTTTTTT.

There are many counts of this clonotype. This chain joins TRBV7-8 and TRBJ1-1, with D tentatively TRBD1 (6 bases). The germline gives CDR1 SGHVS, CDR2 FQNEAQ. Trimming left V 5 bases short and J 2 bases short, with 15 bases between. This CDR3 is 15 amino acids long. The CDR3 loop reads CASSKRDTTNTEAFF. The DNA for the CDR3 is TGTGCCAGCAGCAAGCGGGACACAACAAACACTGAAGCTTTCTTT.

The genes are TRBV18 and TRBJ2-1, with TRBD1 matching over 8 bases. Germline V gene lookup returns CDR1 KGHSH and CDR2 LQKENI. J lost 6 bases, V lost 6 bases, and 10 bases had no gene match. The CDR3 is 15 amino acids. Written as DNA, the CDR3 is TGTGCCAGCTCTCCCGCGGGACAGGTCGGCAATGAGCAGTTCTTC. Amino acids: CASSPAGQVGNEQFF. Using reference TRBV18 and TRBJ2-1 for the parts outside the CDR3, the full variable domain is NAGVMQNPRHLVRRRGQEARLRCSPMKGHSHVYWYRQLPEEGLKFMVYLQKENIIDESGMPKERFSAEFPKEGPSILRIQQVVRGDSAAYFCASSPAGQVGNEQFFGPGTRLTVL.

This chain joins TRBV6-1 and TRBJ1-2; D is undetermined. Trimming pared 2 bases from V and 7 bases from J, leaving 5 bases between. CDR1 MNHNS and CDR2 SASEGT come from the germline V gene. The CDR3 extends over 11 amino acids. CDR3 DNA: TGTGCCAGCAGTGAAATGGCTGGCTACACCTTC. Residues: CASSEMAGYTF.

This clonotype showed up many times. Sequence at one end of the junction differs from germline and may be a read error. V gene TRBV6-5 combines with J gene TRBJ1-3; D unclear. The CDR3 covers 16 residues. The germline V gene encodes CDR1 MNHEY and CDR2 SVGAGI. This chain's CDR3 is CASTYTGPRSGNTIYF. The CDR3 DNA sequence: TGTGCCAGCACTTACACCGGGCCCAGATCTGGAAACACCATATATTTT.

The chain links TRBV5-6 to TRBJ2-2; 7 bases are shared with TRBD1. The CDR3 length is 18 residues. Germline-derived CDR1 and CDR2 are SGHDT and YYEEEE. Losses at the gene ends were 7 bases for V and 6 bases for J; bases not matched to a gene: 21. CDR3 residues: CASRSLLKTGDSPGELFF. The CDR3 nucleotides read TGTGCCAGCCGTTCGCTACTTAAAACAGGGGATTCCCCCGGGGAGCTGTTTTTT.

Written as DNA, the CDR3 is TGTGCCAGCAGCTTGCCCGGACAGCATGATACGCAGTATTTT. Its protein product is CASSLPGQHDTQYF. This chain connects TRBV5-4 to TRBJ2-3, with D possibly TRBD1 on 6 matching bases. This CDR3 contains 14 residues. Germline assignment: CDR1 SGHNT and CDR2 YYREEE (reference sequence). Trimming pared 1 base from V and 6 bases from J, leaving 12 bases between. The full variable domain, with the rest looked up from reference TRBV5-4 and TRBJ2-3, is ETGVTQSPTHLIKTRGQQVTLRCSSQSGHNTVSWYQQALGQGPQFIFQYYREEENGRGNFPPRFSGLQFPNYSSELNVNALELDDSALYLCASSLPGQHDTQYFGPGTRLTVL.

This clonotype showed up many times. The CDR3, as DNA: TGTGCCAGCAGCGCTTACGGGACAGGGGTTCCAGATACGCAGTATTTT. Protein sequence: CASSAYGTGVPDTQYF. The chain joins TRBV9 to TRBJ2-3; 10 bases are a match to TRBD1. The CDR3 consists of 16 residues. Per the germline V gene, CDR1 is SGDLS and CDR2 is YYNGEE. V gave up 3 bases and J gave up 4 bases; unmatched junction bases: 8.

Ten or more counts support this clonotype. This chain joins TRBV5-1 and TRBJ2-7; no clear D gene. Germline V gene lookup returns CDR1 SGHRS and CDR2 YFSETQ. The ends were cut back, 1 base at V and 0 bases at J, with 11 bases in the middle. CDR3 length: 15 amino acids. The CDR3 nucleotides are TGCGCCAGCAGCTTGAACCTCGGAAGCTCCTACGAGCAGTACTTC. It specifies CASSLNLGSSYEQYF. Combining the CDR3 with reference TRBV5-1 and TRBJ2-7 gives the whole variable domain KAGVTQTPRYLIKTRGQQVTLSCSPISGHRSVSWYQQTPGQGLQFLFEYFSETQRNKGNFPGRFSGRQFSNSRSEMNVSTLELGDSALYLCASSLNLGSSYEQYFGPGTRLTVT.

In nucleotides, the CDR3 is TGTGCCAGCTCCTCAGAGAGGAGCGGGGAGCTGTTTTTT. Translating gives CASSSERSGELFF. The V and J genes are TRBV18 and TRBJ2-2, with D unclear. CDR1 is KGHSH and CDR2 is LQKENI in the germline V gene. The CDR3 sequence is 13 residues long. V was trimmed by 6 bases and J by 7 bases, leaving 12 bases between them.

This clonotype was seen repeatedly, ten times or more. Here the CDR3 reads CASSMDFNTEAFF. The CDR3 DNA follows: TGTGCCAGCAGCATGGATTTTAACACTGAAGCTTTCTTT. The chain is built from TRBV11-2 and TRBJ1-1; D uncertain. The CDR3 loop spans 13 amino acids. CDR1 is SGHAT, CDR2 FQNNGV, per germline. Trimming shortened V by 5 bases and J by 2 bases, and 9 bases separated the two germline ends. Based on the CDR3 plus reference TRBV11-2 and TRBJ1-1, the full variable domain is EAGVAQSPRYKIIEKRQSVAFWCNPISGHATLYWYQQILGQGPKLLIQFQNNGVVDDSQLPKDRFSAERLKGVDSTLKIQPAKLEDSAVYLCASSMDFNTEAFFGQGTRLTVV.

This clonotype was seen only once. The chain carries TRBV10-3 and TRBJ2-1, with 12 bases aligning to TRBD2. V lost 0 bases to trimming and J lost 8 bases; unmatched junction nucleotides: 2. CDR1 and CDR2 from the germline V gene are ENHRY and SYGVKD. The CDR3 consists of 15 residues. The CDR3 sequence is CAISESTSGRHEQFF. The CDR3 nucleotides are TGTGCCATCAGTGAGTCGACTAGCGGGAGACATGAGCAGTTCTTC.

The rearrangement joins TRBV6-1 to TRBJ2-3; 7 bases map to TRBD2. CDR1 MNHNS and CDR2 SASEGT come from the germline V gene. V shed 6 bases, J shed 6 bases, and the junction held 9 bases outside the gene matches. The length of the CDR3 is 14 residues. CDR3 sequence reads: CASRGLTGDDTQYF. CDR3 nucleotide sequence: TGTGCCAGCAGGGGACTAACGGGAGACGATACGCAGTATTTT.

The chain links TRBV10-3 to TRBJ2-1; 13 bases are shared with TRBD2. The length of the CDR3 is 18 residues. Germline trimming cut 4 bases from V and 0 bases from J; bases unmatched to any gene: 6. Per germline, CDR1 ENHRY and CDR2 SYGVKD. CDR3 sequence (DNA): TGTGCCATCAGTGCGACTAGCGGGAGGAAAAGCTCCTACAATGAGCAGTTCTTC. Translation: CAISATSGRKSSYNEQFF.